Here is one T cell receptor (beta chain) with its context. Its cognate antigen is unknown. This specimen belongs to a study of CD8 T cells in ankylosing spondylitis. Study-level findings and limits: In ankylosing spondylitis blood, a motif of roughly 8 highly homologous TCR beta variants appeared characteristic. Several of the motif variants were reported before in synovial fluid and blood from reactive arthritis.

Trimming cost V 0 bases and J 1 base, with 16 bases left between them. The germline CDR1 and CDR2 sequences are SGDLS and YYNGEE. The CDR3 is 17 amino acids. TCRdb redid the calling of the 5' RACE reads with MiXCR, one entry per CDR3 protein. The data contain roughly 470,000 distinct CDR3 sequences, 25% to 30% of them singletons. The sample consisted of blood, either unsorted or a sorted T cell fraction (not recorded which). V and J are TRBV9 and TRBJ2-5; maybe TRBD1 (6 bases). This sequence was found in a male donor with ankylosing spondylitis. The CDR3 DNA reads as TGTGCCAGCAGCGTAGGGTATGGCAGGGGAGCCCAAGAGACCCAGTACTTC. Translated, it gives CASSVGYGRGAQETQYF.